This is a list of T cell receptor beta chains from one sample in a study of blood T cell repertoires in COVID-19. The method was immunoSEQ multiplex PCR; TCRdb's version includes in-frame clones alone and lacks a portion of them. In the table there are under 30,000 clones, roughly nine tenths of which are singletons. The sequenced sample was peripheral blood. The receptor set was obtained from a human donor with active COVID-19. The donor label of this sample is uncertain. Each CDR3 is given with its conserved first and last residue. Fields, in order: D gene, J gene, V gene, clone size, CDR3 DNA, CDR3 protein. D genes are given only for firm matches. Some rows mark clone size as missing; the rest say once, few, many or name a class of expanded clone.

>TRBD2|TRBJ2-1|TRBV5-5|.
TGTGCCAGCAGTCGACTAGCGGGGAACCAGCAGTTCTTC
CASSRLAGNQQFF
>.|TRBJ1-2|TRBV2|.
TGTGCCAGCAGTACTCAAGCTAACTATGGCTACACCTTC
CASSTQANYGYTF
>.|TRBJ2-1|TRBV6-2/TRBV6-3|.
TGTGCCAGCAGCACAGAAGTTGAGCAGTTCTTC
CASSTEVEQFF
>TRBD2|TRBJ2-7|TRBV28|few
TGTGCCAGCAGTTTAAGTGGGGCTAGCGGGGGGAACTACGAGCAGTACTTC
CASSLSGASGGNYEQYF
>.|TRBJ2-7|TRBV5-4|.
TGTGCCAGCAGCTGGTTTGGGAGCGACGAGCAGTACTTC
CASSWFGSDEQYF
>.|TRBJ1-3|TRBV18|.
TGTGCCAGCTCACCACGGCAGGGGTCTTTTGGAAACACCATATATTTT
CASSPRQGSFGNTIYF
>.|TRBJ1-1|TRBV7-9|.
TGTGCCAGCAGCCGCCAGGCTGAAGCTTTCTTT
CASSRQAEAFF
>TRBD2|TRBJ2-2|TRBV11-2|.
TGTGCCAGCAGCTCAGCCAGTCGACTAGCGGGCTTGACCGGGGAGCTGTTTTTT
CASSSASRLAGLTGELFF
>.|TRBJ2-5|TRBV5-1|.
TGCGCCAGCAGCTTGGGTGTAGCGTCGGTACAAGAGACCCAGTACTTC
CASSLGVASVQETQYF
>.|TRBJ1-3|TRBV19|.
TGTGCCAGTAGTGGTGGGGGGGAACTGATCTCTGGAAACACCATATATTTT
CASSGGGELISGNTIYF
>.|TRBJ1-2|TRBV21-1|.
TGTGCCAGCAGCAGAGTACCAGGACAGGGTAAAACCTTC
CASSRVPGQGKTF
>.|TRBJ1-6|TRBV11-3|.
TGTGCCAGCCCGGAGTCTGATGAATTCTTTAATTCACCCCTCCACTTT
CASPESDEFFNSPLHF
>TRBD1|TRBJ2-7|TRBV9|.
TGTGCCAGCAGTCTAACAGGGGGCTTCTACGAGCAGTACTTC
CASSLTGGFYEQYF
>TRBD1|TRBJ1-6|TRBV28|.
TGTGCCAGCGCCGGACAGGGAGAGAATTCACCCCTCCACTTT
CASAGQGENSPLHF
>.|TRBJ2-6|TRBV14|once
TGTGCCAGCAGCACCGTGACTACCTCGCGGGCCAACGTCCTGACTTTC
CASSTVTTSRANVLTF
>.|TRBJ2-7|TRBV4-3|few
TGCGCCAGCAGCCAAGGCCCCGCGCTCGAGCAGTACTTC
CASSQGPALEQYF
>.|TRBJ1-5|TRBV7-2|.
TGTGCCAGCAGGCCGACAGTGAATGGCAATCAGCCCCAGCATTTT
CASRPTVNGNQPQHF
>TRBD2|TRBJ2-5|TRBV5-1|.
TGCGCCAGCAGCTTGGATGGCGGGGGGGTCCAAGAGACCCAGTACTTC
CASSLDGGGVQETQYF
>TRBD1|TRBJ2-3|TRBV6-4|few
TGTGCCAGCAGCCCCGGGACAGGGGGGACAGATACGCAGTATTTT
CASSPGTGGTDTQYF
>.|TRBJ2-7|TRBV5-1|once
TGCGCCAGCAGCTTGGAAGGGGAGGTTGGCGAGCAGTACTTC
CASSLEGEVGEQYF
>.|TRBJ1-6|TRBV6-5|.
TGTGCCAGCACCAAAACGGGGGTGGTAGAGTCACCCCTCCACTTT
CASTKTGVVESPLHF
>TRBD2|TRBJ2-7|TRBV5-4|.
TGTGCCAGCAGCTTGGCGGGTTCGGGCGGGGGCTACGAGCAGTACTTC
CASSLAGSGGGYEQYF
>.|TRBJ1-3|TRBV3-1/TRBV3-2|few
TGTGCCAGCAGCCGGGGTCGAGGGGGTTCCGGAAACACCATATATTTT
CASSRGRGGSGNTIYF
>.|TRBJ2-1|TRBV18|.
TGTGCCAGCTCACCACAGAACAGGCCAAAATACAATGAGCAGTTCTTC
CASSPQNRPKYNEQFF
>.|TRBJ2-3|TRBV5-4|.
TGTGCCAGCAGCTTGGCCACAGGGTCAGATACGCAGTATTTT
CASSLATGSDTQYF
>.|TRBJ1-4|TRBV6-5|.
TGTGCCAGCAGTTGGTCATCACAGGGAACTAATGAAAAACTGTTTTTT
CASSWSSQGTNEKLFF
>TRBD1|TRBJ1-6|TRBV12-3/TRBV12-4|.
TGTGCCAGCAGCCTCAGGGGGCCCTCACCCCTCCACTTT
CASSLRGPSPLHF
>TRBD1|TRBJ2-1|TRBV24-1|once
TGTGCCACCAGCTCGACGGGACAGGGTGTCAATGAGCAGTTCTTC
CATSSTGQGVNEQFF
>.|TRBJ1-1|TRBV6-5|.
TGTGCCAGCAGTTACTCGCCAGGGGAGCCTGAAGCTTTCTTT
CASSYSPGEPEAFF
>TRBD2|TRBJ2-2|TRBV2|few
TGTGCCAGCGGCGAGCGGGATAACACCGGGGAGCTGTTTTTT
CASGERDNTGELFF
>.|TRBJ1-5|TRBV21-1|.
TGTGCCAGCAGCAAAGGCCTTTGTGATTGGGGGGGTCAGCCCCAGCATTTT
CASSKGLCDWGGQPQHF
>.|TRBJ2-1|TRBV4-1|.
TGCGCCAGCAGCCAATCGAGACTAGACGAGGCGTTCTTC
CASSQSRLDEAFF
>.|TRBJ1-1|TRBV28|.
TGTGCCAGCAGGGTTACAGGGTACACTGAAGCTTTCTTT
CASRVTGYTEAFF
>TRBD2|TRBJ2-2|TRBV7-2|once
TGTGCCAGCAGCTTTACTAGCGGGAGTGCCGGGGAGCTGTTTTTT
CASSFTSGSAGELFF
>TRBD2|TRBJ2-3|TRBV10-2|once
TGCGCCAGCAGTGAGTGGGGGCTAGCGGGGGGTAAAGACACAGATACGCAGTATTTT
CASSEWGLAGGKDTDTQYF
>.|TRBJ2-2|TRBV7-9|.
TGTGCCAGCATACTCACCGGGGCCGGGGAGCTGTTTTTT
CASILTGAGELFF
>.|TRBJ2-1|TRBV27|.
TGTGCCAGCAGTTTCGGGGACTACAATGAGCAGTTCTTC
CASSFGDYNEQFF
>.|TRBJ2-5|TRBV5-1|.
TGCGCCAGCAGCGGCCACGGGGGGCGCCAAGAGACCCAGTACTTC
CASSGHGGRQETQYF
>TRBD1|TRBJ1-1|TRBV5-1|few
TGCGCCAGCAGCGCCGGGACAGGGTATGGGAACACTGAAGCTTTCTTT
CASSAGTGYGNTEAFF
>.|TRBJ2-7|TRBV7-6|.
TGTGCCAGCAGCGGGGCCGCAACAGGAGCCTACGAGCAGTACTTC
CASSGAATGAYEQYF
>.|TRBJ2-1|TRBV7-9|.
TGTGCCAGCAGCTTAGCAGGAGGGAGCGCTTACAATGAGCAGTTCTTC
CASSLAGGSAYNEQFF
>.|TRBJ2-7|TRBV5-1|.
TGCGCCAGCAGCTCAGGGCCCGGGGGCTCCTACGAGCAGTACTTC
CASSSGPGGSYEQYF
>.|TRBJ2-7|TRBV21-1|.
TGTGCCAGCAGCAAAGGATGCCACGGGAGGGGATTTGCCGAGCAGTACTTC
CASSKGCHGRGFAEQYF
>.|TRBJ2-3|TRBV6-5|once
TGTGCCAGCAACCTTAACGGGGAAACAGATACGCAGTATTTT
CASNLNGETDTQYF
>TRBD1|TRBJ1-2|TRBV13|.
TGTGCCAGCAGCTACACAGGGGGAGCGGAGGGCTACACCTTC
CASSYTGGAEGYTF